What follows are 22 T cell receptor beta chains derived from one specimen sequenced in a study of blood T cell repertoires in COVID-19 (dated by TCRdb to 2020 to 2022). Library generation was performed with the immunoSEQ multiplex PCR assay. TCRdb's version of the immuneACCESS table is confined to in-frame rearrangements and falls short of the full clone set. An unresolved V gene accounts for under half of the shortfall where checked; the remainder is of unknown origin. This sample lists around 280,000 clones; approximately 86% were detected once. The ten biggest clones cover 1% to 1.5% of the sample. Sequencing was performed on peripheral blood. The receptor set was obtained from a man in his 70s with acute or convalescent COVID-19.

The chain joins TRBV18 to TRBJ1-6; D ambiguous. Trimming left V 3 bases short and J 4 bases short, with 7 bases between. The CDR3 has 14 amino acids. Germline assignment: CDR1 KGHSH and CDR2 LQKENI. The CDR3 loop reads CASSPSGYNSPLHF. The CDR3 nucleotides are TGTGCCAGCTCACCTTCGGGGTATAATTCACCCCTCCACTTT.

In its sample, this clone was seen once. This CDR3 reads CASSGQAYGYTF. The CDR3 coding sequence is TGTGCCAGTAGTGGCCAGGCGTATGGCTACACCTTC. The chain recombines TRBV19 with TRBJ1-2; unclear D gene. The CDR3 consists of 12 residues. The germline V and J ends were trimmed by 5 bases and 5 bases, with 9 bases remaining between them. Germline V gene lookup returns CDR1 LNHDA and CDR2 SQIVND (reference sequence).

The V call is TRBV5-1, the J call TRBJ2-3; D possibly corresponds to TRBD1 (6 bases). Trimming took 4 bases from V and 2 from J, leaving 20 bases between them. The CDR3 is 17 amino acids. CDR1 and CDR2 from the germline V gene are SGHRS and YFSETQ. For the CDR3, the DNA is TGCGCCAGCAGCGGACGAGGACAGATAGTAGCCACAGATACGCAGTATTTT. Encoded protein: CASSGRGQIVATDTQYF. Combining the CDR3 with reference TRBV5-1 and TRBJ2-3 gives the whole variable domain KAGVTQTPRYLIKTRGQQVTLSCSPISGHRSVSWYQQTPGQGLQFLFEYFSETQRNKGNFPGRFSGRQFSNSRSEMNVSTLELGDSALYLCASSGRGQIVATDTQYFGPGTRLTVL.

The chain is built from TRBV4-3 and TRBJ1-2; 8 bases fit TRBD1. The junction had 1 base not matched to a gene; V was cut back by 4 bases and J by 0 bases. This CDR3 spans 14 amino acids. CDR1 is LGHNA, CDR2 YSLEER, per germline. The CDR3 DNA sequence: TGCGCCAGCAGCCCGGACAGGGCTAACTATGGCTACACCTTC. Protein product: CASSPDRANYGYTF.

This chain joins TRBV9 and TRBJ2-1; 8 nucleotides agree with TRBD2. Germline lookup yields CDR1 SGDLS and CDR2 YYNGEE. The CDR3 extends over 14 amino acids. Trimming removed 2 bases from V and 6 bases from J; junction bases left unmatched: 4. The CDR3 here is CASSVTGGPNEQFF. The CDR3 DNA sequence: TGTGCCAGCAGCGTGACGGGAGGGCCCAATGAGCAGTTCTTC.

The chain has TRBV4-2 and TRBJ2-7, with no clear D. This CDR3 comprises 15 residues. Germline CDR1 LGHNA, CDR2 YNFKEQ. Trimming pared 2 bases from V and 4 bases from J, leaving 15 bases between. This CDR3 is CASSQFRQAKYEQYF. As DNA, the CDR3 is TGTGCCAGCAGCCAATTCCGACAAGCTAAGTACGAGCAGTACTTC.

The table lists this clone with a count of one. CDR3 DNA sequence: TGTGCCAGTAGTATAGCCGGACTAGCGATAGATTACAATGAGCAGTTCTTC. This encodes CASSIAGLAIDYNEQFF. The chain recombines TRBV19 with TRBJ2-1; the match to TRBD2 covers 9 bases. Germline lookup yields CDR1 LNHDA and CDR2 SQIVND (reference sequence). The CDR3 totals 17 residues. After removal of 1 base from V and 4 bases from J, the junction contained 8 bases not matched to a gene.

V gene TRBV9 combines with J gene TRBJ2-5, with 12 bases matching TRBD1. The CDR3 runs 15 residues. CDR1 and CDR2 from the germline V gene are SGDLS and YYNGEE. V was pared by 4 bases and J by 5 bases, with 6 bases of the junction left unmatched. The CDR3 protein is CASSTGTGGLETQYF. CDR3 sequence (DNA): TGTGCCAGCAGCACCGGGACAGGGGGCCTGGAGACCCAGTACTTC.

The rearrangement uses TRBV6-5 and TRBJ2-3; D is unclear. The CDR3 contains 14 residues. Germline CDR1 is MNHEY and CDR2 is SVGAGI. The V and J ends lost 6 bases and 6 bases respectively, with 16 bases between them. The CDR3: CASRRHPLMDTQYF. CDR3 coding DNA: TGTGCCAGCAGGCGGCACCCCCTCATGGATACGCAGTATTTT.

The chain links TRBV6-5 to TRBJ2-1, with 7 bases fitting TRBD2. Germline V gives CDR1 MNHEY, CDR2 SVGAGI. With V trimmed by 5 bases and J by 9 bases, 10 bases remained unmatched. The CDR3 contains 14 residues. The CDR3 loop is CASSPTTSLGEQFF. The CDR3 DNA reads TGTGCCAGCAGTCCAACGACTAGCTTGGGTGAGCAGTTCTTC.

The CDR3 reads CASQATSGYTF. In DNA, the CDR3 is TGTGCCAGCCAGGCGACATCTGGCTACACCTTC. The V gene is TRBV3-1 (or the pseudogene TRBV3-2), the J gene TRBJ1-2; D is ambiguous. The germline gives CDR1 LGHDT, CDR2 YNNKEL (reference sequence). The CDR3 totals 11 residues. The V end was cut by 8 bases, the J end by 7 bases, with 11 bases between.

V and J are TRBV19 and TRBJ2-5, with 12 bases matching TRBD1. CDR1 is LNHDA and CDR2 is SQIVND in the germline V gene (reference sequence). V lost 4 bases and J lost 4; bases outside the gene matches: 7. This CDR3 spans 16 amino acids. The CDR3 here is CASSSAGTGGRETQYF. The CDR3 bases are TGTGCCAGTAGTAGTGCCGGGACAGGGGGCAGAGAGACCCAGTACTTC. The whole variable domain, remainder taken from reference TRBV19 and TRBJ2-5, is DGGITQSPKYLFRKEGQNVTLSCEQNLNHDAMYWYRQDPGQGLRLIYYSQIVNDFQKGDIAEGYSVSREKKESFPLTVTSAQKNPTAFYLCASSSAGTGGRETQYFGPGTRLLVL.

In DNA form, the CDR3 reads TGTGCCAGCAGGGCAGGGGGGAGAAGCAATCAGCCCCAGCATTTT. Translating gives CASRAGGRSNQPQHF. The chain carries TRBV28 and TRBJ1-5, with 7 bases lining up with TRBD1. The CDR3 runs to 15 residues. J was trimmed by 1 base and V by 6 bases; bases with no gene match: 6. Germline V lookup: CDR1 MDHEN, CDR2 SYDVKM.

The chain uses TRBV13 and TRBJ2-3, with D maybe TRBD1 (7 bases). Germline V gives CDR1 PRHDT, CDR2 FYEKMQ (reference sequence). The CDR3 length is 14 residues. V was pared by 7 bases and J by 0 bases, with 11 bases between. CDR3 sequence: CASTPGGSTDTQYF. CDR3 nucleotide sequence: TGTGCCAGCACTCCAGGGGGGAGCACAGATACGCAGTATTTT.

This chain uses TRBV4-2 with TRBJ1-1; TRBD1 matches 11 bases. Germline V gene data show CDR1 as LGHNA and CDR2 as YNFKEQ. This CDR3 spans 15 amino acids. Germline trimming cut 1 base from V and 4 bases from J; bases unmatched to any gene: 2. The CDR3 spells CASSQVDRGPTEAFF. The CDR3 bases are TGTGCCAGCAGCCAAGTGGACAGGGGGCCCACTGAAGCTTTCTTT.

The J gene is TRBJ1-3, the V gene TRBV6-2 or TRBV6-3; D unresolved. Between the trimmed V and J ends, which lost 2 bases and 0 bases, there was a span of 5 bases. The CDR3 length is 14 residues. From germline, CDR1 is MNHEY and CDR2 SVGEGT. CDR3: CASSYGHSGNTIYF. Written as DNA, the CDR3 is TGTGCCAGCAGTTACGGCCACTCTGGAAACACCATATATTTT.

This chain uses TRBV5-1 with TRBJ2-3; D perhaps matches TRBD2 (5 bases). Germline lookup yields CDR1 SGHRS and CDR2 YFSETQ. The CDR3 extends over 12 amino acids. Trimming stripped 8 bases from V and 6 bases from J, with 13 bases between. The CDR3 here is CARRMRADTQYF. DNA for the CDR3: TGCGCCAGGAGGATGCGGGCTGATACGCAGTATTTT.

The V call is TRBV5-1, the J call TRBJ1-4; possible D gene TRBD1, 5 bases. Germline CDR1 and CDR2: SGHRS and YFSETQ. V was pared by 0 bases and J by 3 bases, with 9 bases between. The CDR3 runs 15 residues. The CDR3 reads CASSLAEGANEKLFF. The CDR3 DNA follows: TGCGCCAGCAGCTTGGCGGAAGGGGCTAATGAAAAACTGTTTTTT.

The V and J genes are TRBV5-6 and TRBJ2-1; 7 bases agree with TRBD1. After removal of 4 bases from V and 8 bases from J, the junction contained 6 bases not matched to a gene. Looked up from germline, CDR1 is SGHDT and CDR2 is YYEEEE. The CDR3 consists of 13 residues. The CDR3 coding sequence is TGTGCCAGCAGCCCATTAAGGGGGCATGAGCAGTTCTTC. It specifies CASSPLRGHEQFF. Full variable domain (outside the CDR3, taken from reference TRBV5-6 and TRBJ2-1): DAGVTQSPTHLIKTRGQQVTLRCSPKSGHDTVSWYQQALGQGPQFIFQYYEEEERQRGNFPDRFSGHQFPNYSSELNVNALLLGDSALYLCASSPLRGHEQFFGPGTRLTVL.

The V gene is TRBV5-1, the J gene TRBJ2-1, with D unresolved. This CDR3 has 16 residues. V lost 0 bases, J lost 0 bases, and 10 bases lay in between. From germline, CDR1 is SGHRS and CDR2 YFSETQ. CDR3 in DNA: TGCGCCAGCAGCTTGGGACTCGGCGCCTCCTACAATGAGCAGTTCTTC. Translated, it gives CASSLGLGASYNEQFF.

The CDR3 is CASSQAGTGGSYEQYF. For the CDR3, the DNA is TGCGCCAGCAGCCAGGCCGGGACAGGGGGCTCCTACGAGCAGTACTTC. This chain joins TRBV4-3 and TRBJ2-7, with 11 bases fitting TRBD1. Trimming cost V 3 bases and J 0 bases; bases outside gene matches: 4. CDR1 and CDR2 (germline): LGHNA, YSLEER. The CDR3 runs to 16 residues.

This clone was detected only once. This rearrangement joins TRBV10-3 to TRBJ1-2; 8 nucleotides agree with TRBD1. The CDR3 has 13 amino acids. CDR1 ENHRY and CDR2 SYGVKD come from the germline V gene. The V and J ends lost 4 bases and 5 bases, in that order; junction bases with no gene match: 3. CDR3 DNA: TGTGCCATCAGTGGACAGGGGCGGTATGGCTACACCTTC. It is translated as CAISGQGRYGYTF.